This T cell receptor (beta chain) was recovered during a study of PD-1 blockade in classical Hodgkin lymphoma. Of note for this clone: Its antigen is as yet unknown.

Here immunoSEQ multiplex PCR was the method, and the copy in TCRdb shows in-frame clones only, minus some. The sample lists over 15,000 clones, 80% to 95% seen once, with 0.51% in the top ten. Study-wide points: Healthy donors reportedly exceeded newly diagnosed patients in baseline TCR diversity. Repertoire difference causes, possibly disease activity or prior therapy, remain undefined.

The germline gives CDR1 MNHEY, CDR2 SMNVEV (reference sequence). V lost 3 bases, J lost 6 bases, and 15 bases lay in between. CDR3 length: 14 amino acids. Time point indicated: newly diagnosed, previously untreated cHL patient sample. From thawed PBMCs, CD4+ T cells were purified using magnetic negative selection. It was PBMCs in newly diagnosed, untreated classical Hodgkin lymphoma that served as comparison. Sequenced material: CD4+ T cells from blood. This clonotype originated in a human donor with classical Hodgkin lymphoma. The chain employs TRBV27 and TRBJ2-7, with D possibly TRBD1 on 5 matching bases. The CDR3 DNA reads TGTGCCAGCAGTTTTGGGGCAGCCGGCGGCGAGCAGTACTTC. As protein: CASSFGAAGGEQYF.